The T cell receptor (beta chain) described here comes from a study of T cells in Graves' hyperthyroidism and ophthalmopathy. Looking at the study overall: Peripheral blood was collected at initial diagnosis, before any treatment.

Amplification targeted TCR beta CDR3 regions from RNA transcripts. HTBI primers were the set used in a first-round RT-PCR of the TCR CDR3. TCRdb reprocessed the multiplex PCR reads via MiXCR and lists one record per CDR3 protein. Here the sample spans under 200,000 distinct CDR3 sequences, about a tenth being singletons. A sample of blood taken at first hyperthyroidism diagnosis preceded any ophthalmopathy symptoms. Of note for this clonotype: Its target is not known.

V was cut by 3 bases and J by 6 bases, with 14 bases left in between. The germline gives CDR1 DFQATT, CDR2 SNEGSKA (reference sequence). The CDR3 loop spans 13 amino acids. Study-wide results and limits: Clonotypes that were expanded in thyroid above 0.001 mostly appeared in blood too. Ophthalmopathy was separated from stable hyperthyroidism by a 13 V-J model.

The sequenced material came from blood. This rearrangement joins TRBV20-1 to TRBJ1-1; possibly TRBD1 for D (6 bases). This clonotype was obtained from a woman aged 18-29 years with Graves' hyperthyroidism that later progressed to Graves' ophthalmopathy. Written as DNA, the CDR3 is TGCAGTGCTAGTCCACAGGGCTTCGCTGAAGCTTTCTTT. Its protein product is CSASPQGFAEAFF.